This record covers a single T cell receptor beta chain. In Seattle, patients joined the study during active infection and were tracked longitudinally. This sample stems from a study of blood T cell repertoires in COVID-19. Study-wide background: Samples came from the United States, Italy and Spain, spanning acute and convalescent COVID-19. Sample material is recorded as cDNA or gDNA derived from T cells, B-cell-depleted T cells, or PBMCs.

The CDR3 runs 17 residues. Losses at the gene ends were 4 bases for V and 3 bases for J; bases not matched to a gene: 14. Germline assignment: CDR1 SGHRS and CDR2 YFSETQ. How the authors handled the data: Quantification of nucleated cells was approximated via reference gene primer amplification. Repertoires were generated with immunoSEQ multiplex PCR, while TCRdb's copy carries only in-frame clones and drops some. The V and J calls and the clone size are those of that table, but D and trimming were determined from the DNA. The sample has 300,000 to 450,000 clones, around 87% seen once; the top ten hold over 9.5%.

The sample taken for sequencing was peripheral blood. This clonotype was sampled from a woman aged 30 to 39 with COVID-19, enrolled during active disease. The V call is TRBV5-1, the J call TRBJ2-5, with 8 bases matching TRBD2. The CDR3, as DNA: TGCGCCAGCAGCCGGGGGACTAGTCTCGGAGGAGAAGAGACCCAGTACTTC. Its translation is CASSRGTSLGGEETQYF.